A selection of T cell receptor beta chains follows, all from one sample in a study of T cells in Graves' hyperthyroidism and ophthalmopathy. MiXCR was run by TCRdb on the multiplex PCR reads, yielding one entry per CDR3 protein. The table includes 350,000 to 400,000 distinct CDR3 sequences, approximately 19% detected once. The sequenced sample consisted of blood. These receptor sequences come from a woman aged 18-29 years with Graves' hyperthyroidism. CDR3s include the opening cysteine and the closing phenylalanine or tryptophan. Fields, in order: clone size, J gene, V gene, D gene, CDR3 protein, CDR3 DNA. The D gene is left open where the match is weak. The size entry is marked missing in some rows and otherwise reads once, few, many or a size class.

>many|TRBJ2-7|TRBV9|TRBD1
CASSVAPGQQYEQYF
TGTGCCAGCAGCGTAGCTCCGGGACAGCAGTACGAGCAGTACTTC
>-|TRBJ2-2|TRBV10-3|-
CATSHRADTGELFF
TGTGCCACCTCCCACCGGGCGGACACCGGGGAGCTGTTTTTT
>-|TRBJ1-2|TRBV12-5|-
CASGLVTPNRAFCNKYGYTF
TGTGCTAGTGGTTTGGTAACCCCCAACAGGGCATTCTGTAATAAATATGGCTACACCTTC
>many|TRBJ1-2|TRBV18|-
CASSPQNGYTF
TGTGCCAGCTCACCACAGAATGGCTACACCTTC
>-|TRBJ2-5|TRBV19|-
CASSVGQALPGAQYF
TGTGCCAGTAGTGTCGGACAGGCGTTGCCGGGGGCCCAGTACTTC
>many|TRBJ1-2|TRBV19|-
CASRIRGFQGPPNYGYTF
TGTGCCAGTAGGATAAGAGGGTTCCAGGGCCCGCCCAACTATGGCTACACCTTC
>many|TRBJ1-1|TRBV6-1|TRBD1
CASSITTGGRTEAFF
TGTGCCAGCAGTATAACGACAGGGGGACGAACTGAAGCTTTCTTT
>many|TRBJ1-5|TRBV12-3/TRBV12-4|-
CASRSGVGNQPQHF
TGTGCCAGCAGGTCAGGGGTAGGGAATCAGCCCCAGCATTTT
>many|TRBJ1-2|TRBV6-1|TRBD1
CASTDWGQGNGYTF
TGTGCCAGCACCGACTGGGGACAGGGGAATGGCTACACCTTC
>few|TRBJ1-5|TRBV4-1|-
CASSRDGSNQPQHF
TGCGCCAGCAGCAGGGACGGTTCCAATCAGCCCCAGCATTTT
>-|TRBJ2-5|TRBV18|-
CASSPKGALGETQYF
TGTGCCAGCTCACCAAAGGGCGCCCTGGGGGAGACCCAGTACTTC
>many|TRBJ1-1|TRBV24-1|TRBD1
CATTGTGRDTEAFF
TGTGCCACGACTGGGACAGGGAGAGACACTGAAGCTTTCTTT
>many|TRBJ2-7|TRBV4-1|TRBD2
CASSQNSGGTYEQYF
TGCGCCAGCAGCCAAAATAGCGGGGGGACCTACGAGCAGTACTTC
>-|TRBJ2-7|TRBV2|-
CASSDTGLYEQYF
TGTGCCAGCAGTGATACAGGGTTATACGAGCAGTACTTC
>many|TRBJ2-7|TRBV5-1|-
CASSRTEIYEQYF
TGCGCCAGCAGCCGCACCGAGATCTACGAGCAGTACTTC
>many|TRBJ2-5|TRBV6-5|-
CASSSLGQQETQYF
TGTGCCAGCAGTTCCCTCGGACAACAAGAGACCCAGTACTTC
>-|TRBJ2-2|TRBV11-2|TRBD2
CASSPISGIGGGELFF
TGTGCCAGCAGCCCAATAAGCGGGATCGGGGGCGGGGAGCTGTTTTTT
>many|TRBJ1-5|TRBV4-1|-
CASSQGQGYQPQHF
TGCGCCAGCAGCCAAGGGCAGGGGTATCAGCCCCAGCATTTT